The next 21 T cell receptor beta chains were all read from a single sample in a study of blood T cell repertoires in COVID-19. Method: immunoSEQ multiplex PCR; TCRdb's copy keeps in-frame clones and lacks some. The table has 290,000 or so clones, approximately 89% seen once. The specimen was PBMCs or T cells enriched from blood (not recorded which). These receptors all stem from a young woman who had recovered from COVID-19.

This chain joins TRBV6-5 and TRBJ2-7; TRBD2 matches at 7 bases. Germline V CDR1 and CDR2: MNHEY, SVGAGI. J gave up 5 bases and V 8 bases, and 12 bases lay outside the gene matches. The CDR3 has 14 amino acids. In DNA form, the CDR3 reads TGTGCCAGCGTACTCCTCGCGGGAGTCGACGAGCAGTACTTC. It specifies CASVLLAGVDEQYF.

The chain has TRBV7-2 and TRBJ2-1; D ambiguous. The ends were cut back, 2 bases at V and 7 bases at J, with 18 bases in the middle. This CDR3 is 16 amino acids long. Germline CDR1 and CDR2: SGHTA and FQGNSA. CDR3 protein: CASSLFGELVANEQFF. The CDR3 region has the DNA TGTGCCAGCAGCTTATTTGGTGAATTAGTTGCGAATGAGCAGTTCTTC.

CDR3 protein: CAWSPRGVTQPQHF. As DNA, the CDR3 is TGTGCCTGGAGTCCCAGGGGGGTCACTCAGCCCCAGCATTTT. The chain has TRBV30 and TRBJ1-5; 7 nucleotides align to TRBD1. The junction had 7 bases not matched to a gene; V was cut back by 2 bases and J by 6 bases. The length of the CDR3 is 14 residues. Germline V lookup: CDR1 GTSNPN, CDR2 SVGIG (reference sequence).

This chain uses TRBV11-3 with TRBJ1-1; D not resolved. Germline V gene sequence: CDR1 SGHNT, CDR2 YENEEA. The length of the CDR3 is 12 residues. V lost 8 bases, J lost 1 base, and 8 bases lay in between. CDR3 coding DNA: TGTGCCAGCCGCGGGCCGAACACTGAAGCTTTCTTT. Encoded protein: CASRGPNTEAFF.

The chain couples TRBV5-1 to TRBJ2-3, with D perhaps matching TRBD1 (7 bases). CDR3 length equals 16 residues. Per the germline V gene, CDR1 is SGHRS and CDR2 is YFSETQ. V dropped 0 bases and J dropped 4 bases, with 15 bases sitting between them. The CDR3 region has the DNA TGCGCCAGCAGCTTGGCCTTGACAGGGAGGCCAGATACGCAGTATTTT. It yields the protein CASSLALTGRPDTQYF.

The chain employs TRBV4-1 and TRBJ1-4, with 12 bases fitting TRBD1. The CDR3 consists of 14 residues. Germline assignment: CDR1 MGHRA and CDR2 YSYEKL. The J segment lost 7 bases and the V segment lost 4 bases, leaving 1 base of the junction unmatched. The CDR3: CASSPGQGAEKLFF. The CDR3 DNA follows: TGCGCCAGCAGCCCGGGACAGGGGGCTGAAAAACTGTTTTTT.

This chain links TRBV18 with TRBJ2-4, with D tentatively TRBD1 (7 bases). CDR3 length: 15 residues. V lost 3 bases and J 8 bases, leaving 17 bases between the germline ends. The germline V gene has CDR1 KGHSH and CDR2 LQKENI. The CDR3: CASSPTTGRLDIQYF. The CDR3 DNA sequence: TGTGCCAGCTCACCCACGACAGGGAGGTTGGACATTCAGTACTTC. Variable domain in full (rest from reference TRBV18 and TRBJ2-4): NAGVMQNPRHLVRRRGQEARLRCSPMKGHSHVYWYRQLPEEGLKFMVYLQKENIIDESGMPKERFSAEFPKEGPSILRIQQVVRGDSAAYFCASSPTTGRLDIQYFGAGTRLSVL.

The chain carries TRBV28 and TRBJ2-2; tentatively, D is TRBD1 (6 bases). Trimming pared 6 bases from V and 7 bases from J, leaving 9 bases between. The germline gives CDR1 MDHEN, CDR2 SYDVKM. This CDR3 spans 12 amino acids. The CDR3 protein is CASRQGFGELFF. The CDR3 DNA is TGTGCCAGCAGACAGGGATTCGGGGAGCTGTTTTTT.

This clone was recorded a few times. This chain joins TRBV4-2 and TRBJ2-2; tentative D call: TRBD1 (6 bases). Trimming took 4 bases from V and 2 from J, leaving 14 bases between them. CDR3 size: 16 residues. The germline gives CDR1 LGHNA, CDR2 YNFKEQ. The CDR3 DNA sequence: TGTGCCAGCAGCCTGACGAGGACAGTAAACACCGGGGAGCTGTTTTTT. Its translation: CASSLTRTVNTGELFF.

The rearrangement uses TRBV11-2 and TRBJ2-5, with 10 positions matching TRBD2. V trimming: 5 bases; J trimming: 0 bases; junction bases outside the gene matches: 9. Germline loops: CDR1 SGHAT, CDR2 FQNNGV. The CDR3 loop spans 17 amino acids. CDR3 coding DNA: TGTGCCAGCAGCCTAGTCCCACTAGCGGGGAACCAAGAGACCCAGTACTTC. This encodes CASSLVPLAGNQETQYF.

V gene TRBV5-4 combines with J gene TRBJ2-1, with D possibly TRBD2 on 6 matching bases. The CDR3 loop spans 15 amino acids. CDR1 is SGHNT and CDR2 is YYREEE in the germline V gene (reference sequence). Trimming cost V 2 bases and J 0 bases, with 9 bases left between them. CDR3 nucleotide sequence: TGTGCCAGCAGCTTCGCGGGGAGCTCCTACAATGAGCAGTTCTTC. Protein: CASSFAGSSYNEQFF.

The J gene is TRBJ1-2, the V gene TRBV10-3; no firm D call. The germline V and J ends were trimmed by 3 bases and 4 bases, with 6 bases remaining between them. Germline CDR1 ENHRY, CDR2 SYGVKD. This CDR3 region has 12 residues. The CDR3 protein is CAISDSVYGYTF. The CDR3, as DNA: TGTGCCATCAGTGATAGCGTCTATGGCTACACCTTC.

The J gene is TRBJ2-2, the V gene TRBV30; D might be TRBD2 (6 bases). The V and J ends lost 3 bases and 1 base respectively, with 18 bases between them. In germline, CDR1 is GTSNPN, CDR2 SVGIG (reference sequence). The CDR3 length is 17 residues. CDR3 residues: CAWSRNRDFLNTGELFF. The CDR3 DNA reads TGTGCCTGGAGCCGAAACCGGGACTTTTTGAACACCGGGGAGCTGTTTTTT.

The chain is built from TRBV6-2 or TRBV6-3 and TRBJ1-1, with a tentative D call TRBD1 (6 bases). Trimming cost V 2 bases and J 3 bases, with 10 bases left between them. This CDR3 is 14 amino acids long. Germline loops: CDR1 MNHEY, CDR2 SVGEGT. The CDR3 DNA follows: TGTGCCAGCAGTTACCGAGGGGGGGACACTGAAGCTTTCTTT. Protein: CASSYRGGDTEAFF.

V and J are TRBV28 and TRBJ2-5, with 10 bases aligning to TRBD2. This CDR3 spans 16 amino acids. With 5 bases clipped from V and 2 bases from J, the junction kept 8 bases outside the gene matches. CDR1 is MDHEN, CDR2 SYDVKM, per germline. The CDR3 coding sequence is TGTGCCAGCAGTCAGGGACTAGCGAGAGCTCAAGAGACCCAGTACTTC. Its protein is CASSQGLARAQETQYF.

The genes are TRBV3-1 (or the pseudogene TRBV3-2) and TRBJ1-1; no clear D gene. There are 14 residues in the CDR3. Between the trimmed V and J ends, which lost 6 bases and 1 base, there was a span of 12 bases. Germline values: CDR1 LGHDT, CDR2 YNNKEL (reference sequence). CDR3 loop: CASSGDGTNTEAFF. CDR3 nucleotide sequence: TGTGCCAGCAGTGGAGACGGAACGAACACTGAAGCTTTCTTT.

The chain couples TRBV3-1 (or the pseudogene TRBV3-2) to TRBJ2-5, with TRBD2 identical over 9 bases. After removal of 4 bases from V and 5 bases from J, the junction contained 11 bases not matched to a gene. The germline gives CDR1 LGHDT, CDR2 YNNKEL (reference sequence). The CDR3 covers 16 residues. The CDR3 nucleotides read TGTGCCAGCAGCCCCCGATGGCTAGCGGGGATGGAGACCCAGTACTTC. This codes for CASSPRWLAGMETQYF.

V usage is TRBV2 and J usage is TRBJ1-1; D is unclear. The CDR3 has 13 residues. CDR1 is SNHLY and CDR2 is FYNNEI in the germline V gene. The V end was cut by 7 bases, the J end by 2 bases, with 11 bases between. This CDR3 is CASTRLINTEAFF. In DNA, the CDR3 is TGTGCCAGCACCCGGTTGATCAACACTGAAGCTTTCTTT. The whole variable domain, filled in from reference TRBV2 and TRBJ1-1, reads EPEVTQTPSHQVTQMGQEVILRCVPISNHLYFYWYRQILGQKVEFLVSFYNNEISEKSEIFDDQFSVERPDGSNFTLKIRSTKLEDSAMYFCASTRLINTEAFFGQGTRLTVV.

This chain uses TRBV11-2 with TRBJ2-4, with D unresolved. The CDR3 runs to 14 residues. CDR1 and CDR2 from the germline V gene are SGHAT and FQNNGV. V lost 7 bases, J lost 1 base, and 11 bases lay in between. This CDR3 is CASTHELAKNIQYF. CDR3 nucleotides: TGTGCCAGCACCCATGAGCTCGCCAAAAACATTCAGTACTTC.

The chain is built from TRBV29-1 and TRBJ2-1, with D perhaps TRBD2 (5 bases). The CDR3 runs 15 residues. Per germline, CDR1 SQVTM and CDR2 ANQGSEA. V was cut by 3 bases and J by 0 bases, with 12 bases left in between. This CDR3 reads CSVDSLAGSYNEQFF. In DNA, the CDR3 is TGCAGCGTTGACAGCCTAGCCGGCTCCTACAATGAGCAGTTCTTC.

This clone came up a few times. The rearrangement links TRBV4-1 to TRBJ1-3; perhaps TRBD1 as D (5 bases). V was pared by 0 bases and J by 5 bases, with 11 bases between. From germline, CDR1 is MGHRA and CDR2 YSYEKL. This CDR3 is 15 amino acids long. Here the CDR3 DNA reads TGCGCCAGCAGCCAAGATTGGCAGGGCAGAAACACCATATATTTT. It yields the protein CASSQDWQGRNTIYF.